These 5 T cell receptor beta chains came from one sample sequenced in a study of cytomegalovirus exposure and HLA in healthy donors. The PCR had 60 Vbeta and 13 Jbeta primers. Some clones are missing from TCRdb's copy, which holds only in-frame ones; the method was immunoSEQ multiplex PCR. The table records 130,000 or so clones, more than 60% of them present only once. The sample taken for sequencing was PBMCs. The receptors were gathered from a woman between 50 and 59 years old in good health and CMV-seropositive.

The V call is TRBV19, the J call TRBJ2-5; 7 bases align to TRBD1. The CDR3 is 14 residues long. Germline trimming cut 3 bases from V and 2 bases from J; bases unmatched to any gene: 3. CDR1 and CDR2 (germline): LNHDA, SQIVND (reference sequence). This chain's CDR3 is CASSIGGQQETQYF. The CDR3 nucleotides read TGTGCCAGTAGTATTGGGGGACAGCAAGAGACCCAGTACTTC.

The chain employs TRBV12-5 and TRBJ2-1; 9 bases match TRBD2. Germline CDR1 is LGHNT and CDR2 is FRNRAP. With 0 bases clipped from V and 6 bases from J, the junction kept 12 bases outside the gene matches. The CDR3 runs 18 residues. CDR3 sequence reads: CASGLVRLAGISGNEQFF. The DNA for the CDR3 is TGTGCTAGTGGTTTGGTAAGGCTAGCGGGGATCTCTGGCAATGAGCAGTTCTTC.

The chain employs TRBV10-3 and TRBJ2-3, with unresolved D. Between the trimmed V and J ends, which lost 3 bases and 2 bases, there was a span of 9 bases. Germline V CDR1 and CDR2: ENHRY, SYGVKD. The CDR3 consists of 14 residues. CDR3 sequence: CAISDFSITDTQYF. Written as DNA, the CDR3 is TGTGCCATCAGTGACTTTAGTATCACAGATACGCAGTATTTT.

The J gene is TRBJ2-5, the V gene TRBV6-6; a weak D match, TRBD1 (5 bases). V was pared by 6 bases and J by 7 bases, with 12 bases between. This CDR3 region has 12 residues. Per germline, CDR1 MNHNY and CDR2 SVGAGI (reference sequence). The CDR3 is CASSLGEGTQYF. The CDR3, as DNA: TGTGCCAGCAGCCTAGGGGAAGGGACCCAGTACTTC.

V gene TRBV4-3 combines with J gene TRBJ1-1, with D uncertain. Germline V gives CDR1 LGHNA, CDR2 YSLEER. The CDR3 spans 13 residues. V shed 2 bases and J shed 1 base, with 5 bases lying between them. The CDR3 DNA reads TGCGCCAGCAGCCAATACAGGAACACTGAAGCTTTCTTT. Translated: CASSQYRNTEAFF.